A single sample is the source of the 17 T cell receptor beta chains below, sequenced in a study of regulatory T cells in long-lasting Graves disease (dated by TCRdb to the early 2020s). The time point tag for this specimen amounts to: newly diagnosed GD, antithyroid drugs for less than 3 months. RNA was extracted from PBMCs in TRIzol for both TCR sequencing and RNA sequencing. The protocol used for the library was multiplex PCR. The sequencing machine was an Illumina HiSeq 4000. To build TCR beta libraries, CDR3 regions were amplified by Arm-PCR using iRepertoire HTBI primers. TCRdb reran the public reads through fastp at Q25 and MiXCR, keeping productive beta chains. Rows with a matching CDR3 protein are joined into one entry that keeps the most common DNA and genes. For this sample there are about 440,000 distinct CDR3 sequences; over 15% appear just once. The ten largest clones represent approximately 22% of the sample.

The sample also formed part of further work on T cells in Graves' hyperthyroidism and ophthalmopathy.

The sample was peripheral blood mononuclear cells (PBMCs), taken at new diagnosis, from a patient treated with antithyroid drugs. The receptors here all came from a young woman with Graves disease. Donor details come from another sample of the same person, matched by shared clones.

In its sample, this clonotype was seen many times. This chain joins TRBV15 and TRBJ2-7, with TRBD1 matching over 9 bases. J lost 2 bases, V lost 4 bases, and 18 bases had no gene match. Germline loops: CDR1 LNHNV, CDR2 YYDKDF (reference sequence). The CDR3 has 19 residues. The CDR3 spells CATSIPPGQGVRRAYEQYF. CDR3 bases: TGTGCCACCAGCATACCTCCGGGACAGGGTGTTAGAAGAGCCTACGAGCAGTACTTC.

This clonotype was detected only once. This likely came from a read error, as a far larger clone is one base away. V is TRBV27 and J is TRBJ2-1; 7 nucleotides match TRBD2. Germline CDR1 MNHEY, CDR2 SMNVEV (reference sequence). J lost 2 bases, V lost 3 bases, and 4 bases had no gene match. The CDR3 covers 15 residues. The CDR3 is CASSFRDYPYNEQFF. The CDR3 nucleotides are TGTGCCAGCAGTTTCCGGGACTACCCCTACAATGAGCAGTTCTTC.

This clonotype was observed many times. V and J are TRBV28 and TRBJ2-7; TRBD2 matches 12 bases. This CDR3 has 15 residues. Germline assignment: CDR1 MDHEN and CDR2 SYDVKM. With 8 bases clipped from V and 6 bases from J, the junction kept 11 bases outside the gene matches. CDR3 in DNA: TGTGCCAGCGGGTTGACTAGCGGGAGTATCGGCGAGCAGTACTTC. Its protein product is CASGLTSGSIGEQYF.

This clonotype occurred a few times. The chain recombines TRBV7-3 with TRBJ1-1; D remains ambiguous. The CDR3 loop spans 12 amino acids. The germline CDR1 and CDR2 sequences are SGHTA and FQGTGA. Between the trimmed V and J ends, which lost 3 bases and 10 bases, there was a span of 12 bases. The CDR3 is CASSLGRGPAFF. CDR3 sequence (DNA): TGTGCCAGCAGCTTGGGCAGAGGGCCAGCTTTCTTT.

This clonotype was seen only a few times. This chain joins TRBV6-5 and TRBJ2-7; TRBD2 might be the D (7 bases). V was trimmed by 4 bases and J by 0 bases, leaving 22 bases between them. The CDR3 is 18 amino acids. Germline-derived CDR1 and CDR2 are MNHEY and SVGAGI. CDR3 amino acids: CASSSGGHGGSISYEQYF. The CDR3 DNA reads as TGTGCCAGCAGTTCTGGGGGGCACGGGGGGTCAATCTCCTACGAGCAGTACTTC.

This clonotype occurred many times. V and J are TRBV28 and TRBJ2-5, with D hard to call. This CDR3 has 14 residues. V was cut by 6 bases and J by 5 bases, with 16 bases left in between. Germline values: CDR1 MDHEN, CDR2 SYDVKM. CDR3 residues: CASSLSRVGETQYF. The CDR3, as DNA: TGTGCCAGCAGCCTAAGTCGTGTTGGGGAGACCCAGTACTTC.

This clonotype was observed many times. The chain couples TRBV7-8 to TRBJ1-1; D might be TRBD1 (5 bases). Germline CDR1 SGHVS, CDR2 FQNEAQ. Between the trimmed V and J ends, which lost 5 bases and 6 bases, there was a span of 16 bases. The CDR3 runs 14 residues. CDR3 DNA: TGTGCCAGCAGCCCGGCGGGGGGAATCGCTGAAGCTTTCTTT. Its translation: CASSPAGGIAEAFF.

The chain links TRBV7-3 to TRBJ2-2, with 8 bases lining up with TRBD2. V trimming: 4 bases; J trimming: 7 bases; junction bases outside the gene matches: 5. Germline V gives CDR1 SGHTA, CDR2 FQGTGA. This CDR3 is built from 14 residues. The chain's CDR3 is CASSSAGVGGELFF. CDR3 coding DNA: TGTGCCAGCAGCTCAGCGGGAGTGGGCGGGGAGCTGTTTTTT.

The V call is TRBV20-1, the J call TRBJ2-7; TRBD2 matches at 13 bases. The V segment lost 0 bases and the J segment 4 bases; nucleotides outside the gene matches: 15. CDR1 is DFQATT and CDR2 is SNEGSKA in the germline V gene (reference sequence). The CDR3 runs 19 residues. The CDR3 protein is CSARDLELAGGPGSYEQYF. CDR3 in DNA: TGCAGTGCTAGAGATCTCGAACTAGCGGGAGGGCCGGGCTCGTACGAGCAGTACTTC.

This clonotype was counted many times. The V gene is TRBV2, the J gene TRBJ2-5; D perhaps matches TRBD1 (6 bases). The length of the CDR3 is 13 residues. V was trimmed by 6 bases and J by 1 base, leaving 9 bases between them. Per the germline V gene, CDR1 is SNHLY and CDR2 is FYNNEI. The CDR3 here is CASRRGSQETQYF. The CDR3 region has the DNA TGTGCCAGCAGGAGGGGGAGCCAAGAGACCCAGTACTTC.

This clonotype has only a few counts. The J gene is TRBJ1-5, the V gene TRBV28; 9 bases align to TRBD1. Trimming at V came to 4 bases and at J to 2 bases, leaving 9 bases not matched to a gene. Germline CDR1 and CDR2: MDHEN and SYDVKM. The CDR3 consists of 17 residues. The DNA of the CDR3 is TGTGCCAGCAGTTGGACAGGGGCGGTTTTCGGCAATCAGCCCCAGCATTTT. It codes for CASSWTGAVFGNQPQHF. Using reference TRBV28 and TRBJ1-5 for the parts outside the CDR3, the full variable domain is DVKVTQSSRYLVKRTGEKVFLECVQDMDHENMFWYRQDPGLGLRLIYFSYDVKMKEKGDIPEGYSVSREKKERFSLILESASTNQTSMYLCASSWTGAVFGNQPQHFGDGTRLSIL.

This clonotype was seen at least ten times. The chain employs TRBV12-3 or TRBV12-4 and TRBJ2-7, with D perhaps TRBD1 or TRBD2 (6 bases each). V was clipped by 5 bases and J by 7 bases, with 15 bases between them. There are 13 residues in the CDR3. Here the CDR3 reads CASSDWGAGEQYF. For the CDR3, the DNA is TGTGCCAGCAGTGACTGGGGGGCAGGGGAGCAGTACTTC.

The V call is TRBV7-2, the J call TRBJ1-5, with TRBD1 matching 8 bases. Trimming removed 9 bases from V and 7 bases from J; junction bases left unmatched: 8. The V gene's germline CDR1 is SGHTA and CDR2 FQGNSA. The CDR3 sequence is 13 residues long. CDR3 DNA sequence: TGTGCCAGAGCACAGGGGGTATGGCAGCCCCAGCATTTT. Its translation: CARAQGVWQPQHF. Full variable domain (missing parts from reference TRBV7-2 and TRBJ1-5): GAGVSQSPSNKVTEKGKDVELRCDPISGHTALYWYRQSLGQGLEFLIYFQGNSAPDKSGLPSDRFSAERTGGSVSTLTIQRTQQEDSAVYLCARAQGVWQPQHFGDGTRLSIL.

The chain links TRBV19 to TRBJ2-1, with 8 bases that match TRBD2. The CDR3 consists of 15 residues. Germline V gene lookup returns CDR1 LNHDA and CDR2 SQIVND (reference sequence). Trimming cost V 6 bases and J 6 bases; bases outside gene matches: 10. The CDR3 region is CASRQAGVNFNEQFF. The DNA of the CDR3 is TGTGCCAGTAGACAAGCGGGAGTTAACTTCAATGAGCAGTTCTTC.

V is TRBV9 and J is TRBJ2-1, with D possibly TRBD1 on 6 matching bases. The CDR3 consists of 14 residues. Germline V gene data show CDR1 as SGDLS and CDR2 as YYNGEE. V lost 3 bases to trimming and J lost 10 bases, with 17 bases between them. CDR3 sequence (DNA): TGTGCCAGCAGCGAGCAAATACAGGGATGGGAGCAGTTCTTC. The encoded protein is CASSEQIQGWEQFF. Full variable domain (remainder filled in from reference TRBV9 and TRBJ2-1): DSGVTQTPKHLITATGQRVTLRCSPRSGDLSVYWYQQSLDQGLQFLIQYYNGEERAKGNILERFSAQQFPDLHSELNLSSLELGDSALYFCASSEQIQGWEQFFGPGTRLTVL.

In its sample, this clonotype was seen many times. The chain's CDR3 is CASGSSGSVEQYF. CDR3 nucleotide sequence: TGTGCCAGCGGATCTAGCGGGAGCGTCGAGCAGTACTTC. The chain links TRBV2 to TRBJ2-7; TRBD2 matches at 10 bases. Germline values: CDR1 SNHLY, CDR2 FYNNEI. V was pared by 8 bases and J by 6 bases, with 7 bases of the junction left unmatched. This CDR3 spans 13 amino acids.

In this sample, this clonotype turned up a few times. The CDR3 is CASSFAGVGTDTQYF. DNA of the CDR3: TGTGCCAGCAGCTTCGCGGGAGTTGGAACAGATACGCAGTATTTT. V and J are TRBV7-6 and TRBJ2-3; 7 bases are shared with TRBD2. The CDR3 runs 15 residues. CDR1 SGHVS and CDR2 FNYEAQ come from the germline V gene. The junction had 6 bases not matched to a gene; V was cut back by 3 bases and J by 3 bases.